This paragraph reports one TCR beta chain. Its cognate antigen is unknown. The data belong to a study of T cell responses to AZD1222 COVID-19 vaccine. Points from the study as a whole: At baseline, seropositivity was found in only a handful of AZD1222 recipients. Spike was spanned by vaccine-associated CD4 TCRs, with dominance at 160-218 and 743-854. The study found Spike-specific TCR breadth and depth rose after two AZD1222 doses. The study sampled repertoires only after the peak T cell response.

V was trimmed by 1 base and J by 6 bases, leaving 18 bases between them. The CDR3 extends over 16 amino acids. Germline loops: CDR1 MGHRA, CDR2 YSYEKL. TCRdb's table, derived via immunoSEQ multiplex PCR, lists solely in-frame clones and lacks some. The data contain roughly 130,000 clones, 75% to 90% of them singletons. The source of this sequence is an adult in good health. The sequencing used peripheral blood, collected on day 0 of AZD1222 vaccination. The chain recombines TRBV4-1 with TRBJ1-2; tentative D call: TRBD1 (5 bases). CDR3 loop: CASSQVQGRNKHGYTF. CDR3 coding DNA: TGCGCCAGCAGCCAAGTTCAGGGACGGAATAAGCATGGCTACACCTTC.